This T cell receptor (beta chain) was captured by sequencing in a study of HIV-infected children after antiretroviral therapy interruption. Overall study: Interruption group median age about 9.5 years; continuous group about 8 years.

The treatment here: PENTA 11 planned treatment interruption arm or continuous ART arm. From thawed PBMCs, naive CD4+ CD45RA+ CD45RO- T cells were sorted. A 3' RACE protocol on RNA, with unique molecular identifiers, produced the TCR library. MiXCR was run by TCRdb on the 3' RACE reads, yielding one entry per CDR3 protein. The sample lists 70,000 to 90,000 distinct CDR3 sequences, roughly 6.4% occurring once. The source of this sequence is a pool of human donors with HIV. Sample: CD45RA+ CD4+ T cells from PBMCs, pooled from several time points, taken from a donor given antiretroviral therapy, either interrupted or continuous. The subset: naive CD4+ CD45RA+ CD45RO- T cells.

CDR3 DNA sequence: TGTGCCAGCAGCTTAAGTGGCGGGACAGGACAAGAGACCCAGTACTTC. It is translated as CASSLSGGTGQETQYF. This chain joins TRBV11-2 and TRBJ2-5; 8 positions agree with TRBD1. After removal of 2 bases from V and 2 bases from J, the junction contained 7 bases not matched to a gene. This CDR3 has 16 amino acids. The germline V gene encodes CDR1 SGHAT and CDR2 FQNNGV. Full variable domain (remainder filled in from reference TRBV11-2 and TRBJ2-5): EAGVAQSPRYKIIEKRQSVAFWCNPISGHATLYWYQQILGQGPKLLIQFQNNGVVDDSQLPKDRFSAERLKGVDSTLKIQPAKLEDSAVYLCASSLSGGTGQETQYFGPGTRLLVL.